The 25 T cell receptor beta chains reported below all come from one sample, sequenced in a study of Ad26.COV2.S vaccination and SARS-CoV-2 variants. Treatment: over 15 received Ad26.COV2.S at low or high dose, single or two shots; 5 received placebo; per-sample allocation not given. Day 63 after the first injection of vaccine or placebo was the sampling time. Some clones are missing from TCRdb's copy, which holds only in-frame ones; the method was immunoSEQ multiplex PCR. The table includes roughly 510,000 clones, about 83% detected once. The sequenced sample was peripheral blood, obtained in a trial of Ad26.COV2.S vaccine versus placebo. The source is a person aged 18-60 years who received the Ad26.COV2.S COVID-19 vaccine or a placebo.

The rearrangement joins TRBV2 to TRBJ1-5; 9 bases map to TRBD1. This CDR3 has 16 amino acids. Unmatched junction bases numbered 14, after V lost 7 bases and J lost 7 bases. Per the germline V gene, CDR1 is SNHLY and CDR2 is FYNNEI. The DNA of the CDR3 is TGTGCCAGCACCCTCGGACAGGGGTCGGGACGCCAGCCCCAGCATTTT. Amino acid sequence: CASTLGQGSGRQPQHF.

The CDR3 region has the DNA TGTGCCAGTAGTCTCGGAATGTTGAATGAAAAACTGTTTTTT. It specifies CASSLGMLNEKLFF. The chain uses TRBV19 and TRBJ1-4; D gene ambiguous. The length of the CDR3 is 14 residues. Germline V gene lookup returns CDR1 LNHDA and CDR2 SQIVND (reference sequence). With 5 bases removed from V and 5 bases from J, the gap between germline ends came to 12 bases.

The chain carries TRBV7-7 and TRBJ1-1; D is uncertain. Trimming removed 4 bases at V and 1 base at J, with 7 bases between. This CDR3 spans 13 amino acids. From germline, CDR1 is SSHAT and CDR2 FNYEAQ (reference sequence). CDR3 bases: TGTGCCAGCAGCTCCCCGGGGAACACTGAAGCTTTCTTT. It is translated as CASSSPGNTEAFF.

The V call is TRBV12-5, the J call TRBJ1-1; 7 nucleotides match TRBD1. The CDR3 has 18 residues. After removal of 6 bases from V and 5 bases from J, the junction contained 21 bases not matched to a gene. Germline CDR1 reads LGHNT; CDR2 reads FRNRAP. CDR3 residues: CASGRQHETGRGLTEAFF. CDR3 nucleotides: TGTGCTAGTGGCCGCCAGCATGAGACAGGGAGGGGGTTGACTGAAGCTTTCTTT.

The CDR3 loop reads CASTRGDEQFF. The CDR3 DNA reads as TGTGCCAGCACTCGGGGCGATGAGCAGTTCTTC. The rearrangement uses TRBV27 and TRBJ2-1, with D tentatively TRBD1 or TRBD2 (5 bases each). This CDR3 is 11 amino acids long. Germline CDR1 and CDR2: MNHEY and SMNVEV (reference sequence). Trimming took 7 bases from V and 8 from J, leaving 9 bases between them.

The rearrangement links TRBV29-1 to TRBJ1-1, with 7 nucleotides matching TRBD1. This CDR3 is built from 12 residues. Trimming removed 8 bases from V and 1 base from J; junction bases left unmatched: 4. Germline lookup yields CDR1 SQVTM and CDR2 ANQGSEA. The CDR3 is CSWWTGNTEAFF. The CDR3, as DNA: TGCAGCTGGTGGACAGGGAACACTGAAGCTTTCTTT.

The V and J genes are TRBV30 and TRBJ1-2, with 8 bases aligning to TRBD1. Germline V gene data show CDR1 as GTSNPN and CDR2 as SVGIG (reference sequence). V was pared by 0 bases and J by 6 bases, with 9 bases of the junction left unmatched. The CDR3 totals 15 residues. DNA of the CDR3: TGTGCCTGGAGTGTACTCCGGACAGGGACGGATGGCTACACCTTC. As protein: CAWSVLRTGTDGYTF.

The chain combines TRBV19 with TRBJ2-2, with TRBD2 matching over 8 bases. CDR1 and CDR2 (germline): LNHDA, SQIVND (reference sequence). V lost 3 bases and J lost 3; bases outside the gene matches: 0. The CDR3 runs 14 residues. This CDR3 reads CASSMRGDTGELFF. Here the CDR3 DNA reads TGTGCCAGTAGTATGCGGGGGGACACCGGGGAGCTGTTTTTT.

The chain combines TRBV10-3 with TRBJ1-6; 10 positions agree with TRBD1. With 3 bases clipped from V and 11 bases from J, the junction kept 7 bases outside the gene matches. Germline V gene data show CDR1 as ENHRY and CDR2 as SYGVKD. The CDR3 has 15 amino acids. The CDR3 is CAISEPRQGAAPLHF. For the CDR3, the DNA is TGTGCCATCAGTGAACCAAGACAGGGGGCCGCACCCCTCCACTTT.

This chain connects TRBV7-9 to TRBJ2-1; TRBD1 agrees at 11 bases. Germline V gives CDR1 SEHNR, CDR2 FQNEAQ (reference sequence). The CDR3 covers 16 residues. With 5 bases clipped from V and 8 bases from J, the junction kept 11 bases outside the gene matches. This CDR3 is CASSNSRTGGRDEQFF. The CDR3 coding sequence is TGTGCCAGCAGCAATAGTAGGACAGGGGGCAGGGATGAGCAGTTCTTC.

V is TRBV7-9 and J is TRBJ2-1, with 7 bases lining up with TRBD1. The CDR3 loop spans 15 amino acids. Trimming cost V 2 bases and J 8 bases; bases outside gene matches: 9. Germline V lookup: CDR1 SEHNR, CDR2 FQNEAQ (reference sequence). This CDR3 reads CASSLRELQGHEQFF. CDR3 coding DNA: TGTGCCAGCAGCTTACGCGAGTTACAGGGGCATGAGCAGTTCTTC.

V gene TRBV18 combines with J gene TRBJ2-5, with D hard to call. The CDR3 consists of 13 residues. V was cut by 2 bases and J by 2 bases, with 6 bases left in between. CDR1 is KGHSH, CDR2 LQKENI, per germline. CDR3 nucleotides: TGTGCCAGCTCACCATCGGTGCAAGAGACCCAGTACTTC. Its protein is CASSPSVQETQYF. Drawing the rest from reference TRBV18 and TRBJ2-5, the complete variable domain is NAGVMQNPRHLVRRRGQEARLRCSPMKGHSHVYWYRQLPEEGLKFMVYLQKENIIDESGMPKERFSAEFPKEGPSILRIQQVVRGDSAAYFCASSPSVQETQYFGPGTRLLVL.

The V and J genes are TRBV19 and TRBJ1-5, with 8 bases lining up with TRBD1. The CDR3 length is 14 residues. The germline CDR1 and CDR2 sequences are LNHDA and SQIVND (reference sequence). V was clipped by 6 bases and J by 5 bases; unmatched bases: 6. CDR3 region: CASSSGQGYQPQHF. DNA for the CDR3: TGTGCCAGTAGCTCCGGACAGGGTTATCAGCCCCAGCATTTT.

This chain connects TRBV6-5 to TRBJ2-5; D gene uncertain. The CDR3 is made up of 9 amino acids. Deletions cut 9 bases from V and 5 bases from J, with 4 bases between. CDR1 and CDR2 (germline): MNHEY, SVGAGI. CDR3 sequence (DNA): TGTGCCAGGAGGGAGACCCAGTACTTC. Protein product: CARRETQYF.

The chain links TRBV27 to TRBJ1-1; D remains unclear. Germline CDR1 and CDR2: MNHEY and SMNVEV (reference sequence). Trimming removed 8 bases from V and 0 bases from J, with 10 bases in between. The CDR3 is 13 residues long. DNA of the CDR3: TGTGCCAGCCAGTCTACAGTGAACACTGAAGCTTTCTTT. Encoded protein: CASQSTVNTEAFF.

On this clone itself: The same CDR3 also results from other DNA sequences found in this sample. The gene calls are TRBV27 and TRBJ1-2; maybe TRBD1 (6 bases). The germline V gene encodes CDR1 MNHEY and CDR2 SMNVEV (reference sequence). The CDR3 consists of 13 residues. V gave up 4 bases and J gave up 1 base, with 7 bases separating them. CDR3 amino acids: CASSSRGNYGYTF. The CDR3 nucleotides are TGTGCCAGCAGTTCCAGGGGTAACTATGGCTACACCTTC.

In this sample, this clone turned up once. The chain uses TRBV4-3 and TRBJ1-5, with D possibly TRBD1 on 5 matching bases. The CDR3 sequence is 19 residues long. With 3 bases removed from V and 1 base from J, the gap between germline ends came to 22 bases. Germline CDR1 and CDR2: LGHNA and YSLEER. CDR3 amino acids: CASSQGRSGTQWSNQPQHF. Written as DNA, the CDR3 is TGCGCCAGCAGCCAGGGTAGATCCGGGACCCAGTGGAGCAATCAGCCCCAGCATTTT.

The chain employs TRBV7-3 and TRBJ2-7, with D possibly TRBD2 on 6 matching bases. The germline gives CDR1 SGHTA, CDR2 FQGTGA. This CDR3 has 15 residues. Trimming removed 2 bases at V and 4 bases at J, with 15 bases between. CDR3 protein: CASSLLGGGEYEQYF. The CDR3 DNA reads as TGTGCCAGCAGCTTACTCGGGGGAGGCGAATACGAGCAGTACTTC.

The chain links TRBV3-1 (or the pseudogene TRBV3-2) to TRBJ1-2; the match to TRBD1 covers 8 bases. Losses at the gene ends were 5 bases for V and 8 bases for J; bases not matched to a gene: 13. CDR1 is LGHDT, CDR2 YNNKEL, per germline (reference sequence). The CDR3 runs 15 residues. CDR3 region: CASSDPLRTGLGYTF. CDR3 nucleotides: TGTGCCAGCAGCGACCCCCTTCGGACAGGGCTCGGCTACACCTTC.

The rearrangement joins TRBV25-1 to TRBJ2-1; D uncertain. Germline loops: CDR1 MGHDK, CDR2 SYGVNS. This CDR3 has 15 residues. Trimming stripped 4 bases from V and 1 base from J, with 11 bases between. The DNA for the CDR3 is TGTGCCAGCAGTGGGCCCGGCGGTTCCTACAATGAGCAGTTCTTC. It yields the protein CASSGPGGSYNEQFF.

The rearrangement links TRBV10-3 to TRBJ2-2, with TRBD1 identical over 11 bases. The germline V gene has CDR1 ENHRY and CDR2 SYGVKD. Losses at the gene ends were 6 bases for V and 7 bases for J; bases not matched to a gene: 10. This CDR3 has 16 amino acids. CDR3 loop: CAIREDRGRVSGELFF. CDR3 nucleotides: TGTGCCATCAGGGAGGACAGGGGGCGCGTGAGCGGGGAGCTGTTTTTT.

The genes are TRBV27 and TRBJ1-2; 9 bases are a match to TRBD1. This CDR3 contains 14 residues. V lost 0 bases to trimming and J lost 5 bases; unmatched junction nucleotides: 1. The V gene's germline CDR1 is MNHEY and CDR2 SMNVEV (reference sequence). The CDR3 reads CASSLSGTGYGYTF. The CDR3 DNA is TGTGCCAGCAGTTTATCCGGGACAGGGTATGGCTACACCTTC.

The chain joins TRBV10-3 to TRBJ2-1; D is perhaps TRBD2 (6 bases). This CDR3 is built from 15 residues. The V gene's germline CDR1 is ENHRY and CDR2 SYGVKD. Trimming removed 3 bases at V and 3 bases at J, with 12 bases between. The CDR3 loop reads CAISDAGKFYNEQFF. The CDR3 nucleotides are TGTGCCATCAGTGACGCGGGAAAATTCTACAATGAGCAGTTCTTC.

The rearrangement joins TRBV5-1 to TRBJ2-7; D unresolved. The V end lost 0 bases, the J end lost 1 base, and 11 bases lay between the germline ends. The V gene's germline CDR1 is SGHRS and CDR2 YFSETQ. The CDR3 is made up of 15 amino acids. CDR3 DNA sequence: TGCGCCAGCAGCTTGGAGTGGCCCCAGTCCTACGAGCAGTACTTC. It is translated as CASSLEWPQSYEQYF.

This clone was seen a few times. Just one base apart from a much larger clone, this may be a read error. This sample includes further DNA sequences coding for the same CDR3. The chain is built from TRBV11-3 and TRBJ2-2; D uncertain. Trimming left V 1 base short and J 5 bases short, with 2 bases between. Germline lookup yields CDR1 SGHNT and CDR2 YENEEA. CDR3 length: 12 residues. CDR3 nucleotide sequence: TGTGCCAGCAGCTTAGGGACCGGGGAGCTGTTTTTT. Its translation: CASSLGTGELFF.